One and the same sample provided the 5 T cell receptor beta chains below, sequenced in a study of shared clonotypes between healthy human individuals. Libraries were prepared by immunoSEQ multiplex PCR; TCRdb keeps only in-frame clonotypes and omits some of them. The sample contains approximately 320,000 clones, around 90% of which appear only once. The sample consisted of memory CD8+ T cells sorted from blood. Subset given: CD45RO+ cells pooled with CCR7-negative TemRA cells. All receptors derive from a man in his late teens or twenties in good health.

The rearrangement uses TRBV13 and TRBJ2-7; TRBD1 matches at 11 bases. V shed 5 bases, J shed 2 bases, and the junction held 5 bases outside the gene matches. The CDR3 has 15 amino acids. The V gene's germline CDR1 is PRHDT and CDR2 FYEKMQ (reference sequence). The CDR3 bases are TGTGCCAGCAGCCCATCGGGACAGGGGGCCTACGAGCAGTACTTC. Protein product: CASSPSGQGAYEQYF.

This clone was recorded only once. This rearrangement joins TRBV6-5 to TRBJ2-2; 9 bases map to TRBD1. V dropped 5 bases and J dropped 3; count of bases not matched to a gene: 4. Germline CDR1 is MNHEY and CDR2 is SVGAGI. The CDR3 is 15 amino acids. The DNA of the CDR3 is TGTGCCAGCAGTCCCCGGGACAGGGACACCGGGGAGCTGTTTTTT. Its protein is CASSPRDRDTGELFF.

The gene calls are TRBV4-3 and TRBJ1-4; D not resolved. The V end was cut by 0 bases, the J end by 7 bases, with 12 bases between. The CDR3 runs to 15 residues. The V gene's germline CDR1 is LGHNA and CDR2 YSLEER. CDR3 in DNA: TGCGCCAGCAGCCAAGATCCAGGTCTGGGTGAAAAACTGTTTTTT. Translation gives CASSQDPGLGEKLFF.

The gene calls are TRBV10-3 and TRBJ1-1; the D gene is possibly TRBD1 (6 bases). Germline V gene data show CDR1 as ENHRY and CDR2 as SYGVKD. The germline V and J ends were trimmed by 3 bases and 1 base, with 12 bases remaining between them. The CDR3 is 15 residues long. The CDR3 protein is CAISDSGVGNTEAFF. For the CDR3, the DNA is TGTGCCATCAGTGACTCAGGGGTCGGGAACACTGAAGCTTTCTTT.

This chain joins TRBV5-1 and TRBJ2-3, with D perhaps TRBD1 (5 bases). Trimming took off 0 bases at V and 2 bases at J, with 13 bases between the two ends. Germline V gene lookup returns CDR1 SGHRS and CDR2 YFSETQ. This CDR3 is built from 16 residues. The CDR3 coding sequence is TGCGCCAGCAGCTTGGTGGGGCAGCCCTACACAGATACGCAGTATTTT. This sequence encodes CASSLVGQPYTDTQYF.